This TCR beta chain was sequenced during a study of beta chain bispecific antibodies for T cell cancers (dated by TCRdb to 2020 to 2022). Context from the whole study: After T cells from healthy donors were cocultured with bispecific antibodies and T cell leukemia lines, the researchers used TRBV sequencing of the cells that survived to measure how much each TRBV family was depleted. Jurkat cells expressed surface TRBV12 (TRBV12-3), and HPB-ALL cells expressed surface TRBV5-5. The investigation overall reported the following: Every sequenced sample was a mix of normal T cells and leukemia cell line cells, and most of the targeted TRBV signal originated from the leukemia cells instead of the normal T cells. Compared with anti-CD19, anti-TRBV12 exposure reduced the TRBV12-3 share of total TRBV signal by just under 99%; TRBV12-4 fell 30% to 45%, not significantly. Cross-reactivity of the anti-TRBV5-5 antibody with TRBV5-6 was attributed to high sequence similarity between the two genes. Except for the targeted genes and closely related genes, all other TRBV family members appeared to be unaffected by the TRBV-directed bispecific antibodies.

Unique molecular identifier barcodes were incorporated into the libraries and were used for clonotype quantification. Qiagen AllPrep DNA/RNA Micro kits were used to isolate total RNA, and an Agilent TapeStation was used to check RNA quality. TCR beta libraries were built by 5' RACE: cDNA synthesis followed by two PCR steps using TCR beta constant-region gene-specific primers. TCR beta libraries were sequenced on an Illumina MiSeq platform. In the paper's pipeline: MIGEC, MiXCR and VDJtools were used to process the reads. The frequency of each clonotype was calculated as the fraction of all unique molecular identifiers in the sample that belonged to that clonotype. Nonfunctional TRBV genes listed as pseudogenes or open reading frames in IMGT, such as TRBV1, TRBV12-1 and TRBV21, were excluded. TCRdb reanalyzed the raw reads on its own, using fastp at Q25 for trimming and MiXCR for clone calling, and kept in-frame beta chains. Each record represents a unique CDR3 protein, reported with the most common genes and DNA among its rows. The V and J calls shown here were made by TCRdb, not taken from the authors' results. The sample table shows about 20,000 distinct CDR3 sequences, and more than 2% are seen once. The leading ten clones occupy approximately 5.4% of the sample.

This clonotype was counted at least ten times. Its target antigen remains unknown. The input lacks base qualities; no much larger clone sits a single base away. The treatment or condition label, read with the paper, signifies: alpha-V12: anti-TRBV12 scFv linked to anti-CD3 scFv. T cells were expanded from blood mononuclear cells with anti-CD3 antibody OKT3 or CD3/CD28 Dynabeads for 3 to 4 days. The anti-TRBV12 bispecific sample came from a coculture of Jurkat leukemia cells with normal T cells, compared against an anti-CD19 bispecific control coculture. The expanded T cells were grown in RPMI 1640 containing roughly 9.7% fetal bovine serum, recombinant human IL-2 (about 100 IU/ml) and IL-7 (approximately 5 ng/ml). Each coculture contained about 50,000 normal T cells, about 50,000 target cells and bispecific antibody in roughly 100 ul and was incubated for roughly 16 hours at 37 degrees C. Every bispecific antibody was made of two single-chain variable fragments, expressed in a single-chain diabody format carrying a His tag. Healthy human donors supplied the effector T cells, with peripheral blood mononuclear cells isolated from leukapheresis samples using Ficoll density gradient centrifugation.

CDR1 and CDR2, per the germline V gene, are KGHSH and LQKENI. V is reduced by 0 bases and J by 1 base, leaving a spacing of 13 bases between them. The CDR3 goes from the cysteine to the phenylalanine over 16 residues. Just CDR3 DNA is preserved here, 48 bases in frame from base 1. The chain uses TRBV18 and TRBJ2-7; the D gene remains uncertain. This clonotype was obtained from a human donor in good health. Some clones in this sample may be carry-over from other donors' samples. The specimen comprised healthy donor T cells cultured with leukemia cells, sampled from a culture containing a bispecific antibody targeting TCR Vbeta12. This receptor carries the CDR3 CASSPPVNHGSYEQYF. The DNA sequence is TGTGCCAGCTCACCACCGGTGAATCACGGATCCTACGAGCAGTACTTC.